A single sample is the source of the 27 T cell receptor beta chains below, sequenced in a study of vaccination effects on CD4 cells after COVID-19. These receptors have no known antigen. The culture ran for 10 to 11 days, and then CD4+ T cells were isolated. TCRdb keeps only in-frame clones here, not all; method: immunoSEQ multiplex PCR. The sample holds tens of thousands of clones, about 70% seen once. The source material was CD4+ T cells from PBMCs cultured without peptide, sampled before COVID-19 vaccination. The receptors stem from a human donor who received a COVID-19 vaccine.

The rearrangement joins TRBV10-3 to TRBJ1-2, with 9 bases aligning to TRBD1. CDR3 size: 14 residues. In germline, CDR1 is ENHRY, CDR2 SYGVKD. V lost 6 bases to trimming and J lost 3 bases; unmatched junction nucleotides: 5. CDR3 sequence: CAISPGTGHYGYTF. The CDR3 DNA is TGTGCCATCAGCCCCGGGACAGGGCACTATGGCTACACCTTC.

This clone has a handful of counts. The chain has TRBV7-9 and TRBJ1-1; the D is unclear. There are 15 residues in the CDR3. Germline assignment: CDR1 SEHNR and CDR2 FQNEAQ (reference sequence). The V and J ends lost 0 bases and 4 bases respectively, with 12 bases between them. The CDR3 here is CASSLANSPRTEAFF. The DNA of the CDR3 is TGTGCCAGCAGCTTAGCGAATTCTCCCCGCACTGAAGCTTTCTTT.

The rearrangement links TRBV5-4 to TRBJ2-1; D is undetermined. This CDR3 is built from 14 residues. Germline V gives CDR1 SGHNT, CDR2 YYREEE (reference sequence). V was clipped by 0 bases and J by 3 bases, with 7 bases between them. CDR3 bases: TGTGCCAGCAGCTTGGGACTCGGCTACAATGAGCAGTTCTTC. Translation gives CASSLGLGYNEQFF.

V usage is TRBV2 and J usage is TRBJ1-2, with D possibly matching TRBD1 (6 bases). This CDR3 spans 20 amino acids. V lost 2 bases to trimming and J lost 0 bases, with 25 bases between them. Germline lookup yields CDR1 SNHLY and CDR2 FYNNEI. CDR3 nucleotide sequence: TGTGCCAGCAGTGAATGGGGGACAACGTTTACGACCCCGGCTAACTATGGCTACACCTTC. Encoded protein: CASSEWGTTFTTPANYGYTF. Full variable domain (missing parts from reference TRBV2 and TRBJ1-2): EPEVTQTPSHQVTQMGQEVILRCVPISNHLYFYWYRQILGQKVEFLVSFYNNEISEKSEIFDDQFSVERPDGSNFTLKIRSTKLEDSAMYFCASSEWGTTFTTPANYGYTFGSGTRLTVV.

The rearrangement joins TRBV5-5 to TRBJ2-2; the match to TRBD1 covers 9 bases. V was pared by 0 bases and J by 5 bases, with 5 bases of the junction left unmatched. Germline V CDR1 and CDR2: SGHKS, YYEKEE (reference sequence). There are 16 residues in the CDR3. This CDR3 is CASSLEGGTGTGELFF. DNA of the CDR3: TGTGCCAGCAGCTTGGAGGGTGGGACAGGGACCGGGGAGCTGTTTTTT.

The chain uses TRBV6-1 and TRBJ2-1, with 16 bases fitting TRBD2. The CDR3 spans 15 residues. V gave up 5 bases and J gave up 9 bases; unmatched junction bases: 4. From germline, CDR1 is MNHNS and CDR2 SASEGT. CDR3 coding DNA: TGTGCCAGCAGTATTGGGACTAGCGGGGGGGTTGAGCAGTTCTTC. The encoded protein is CASSIGTSGGVEQFF.

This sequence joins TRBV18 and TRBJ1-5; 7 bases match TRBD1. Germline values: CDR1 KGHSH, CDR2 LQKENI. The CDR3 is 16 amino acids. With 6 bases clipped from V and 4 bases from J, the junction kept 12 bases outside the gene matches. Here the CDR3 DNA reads TGTGCCAGCTCCCAGGGGGGCCCTCATAATAATCAGCCCCAGCATTTT. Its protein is CASSQGGPHNNQPQHF.

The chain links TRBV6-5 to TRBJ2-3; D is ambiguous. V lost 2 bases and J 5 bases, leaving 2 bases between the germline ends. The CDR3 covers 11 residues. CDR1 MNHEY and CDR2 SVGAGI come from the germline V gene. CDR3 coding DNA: TGTGCCAGCAGTTACGGAGATACGCAGTATTTT. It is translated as CASSYGDTQYF.

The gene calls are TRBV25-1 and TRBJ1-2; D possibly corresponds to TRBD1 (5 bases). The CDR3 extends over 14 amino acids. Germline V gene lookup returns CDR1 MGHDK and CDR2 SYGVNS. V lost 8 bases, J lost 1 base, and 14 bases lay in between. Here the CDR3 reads CASGGGMDNYGYTF. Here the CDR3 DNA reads TGTGCCAGCGGGGGGGGGATGGATAACTATGGCTACACCTTC.

CDR3 protein: CASSPTGQGAITDTQYF. The CDR3 DNA sequence: TGCGCCAGCAGCCCGACCGGACAGGGGGCAATAACAGATACGCAGTATTTT. V gene TRBV5-1 combines with J gene TRBJ2-3; 11 bases agree with TRBD1. Germline V gene lookup returns CDR1 SGHRS and CDR2 YFSETQ. The V and J ends lost 4 bases and 3 bases, in that order; junction bases with no gene match: 10. The CDR3 contains 17 residues. The whole variable domain, filled in from reference TRBV5-1 and TRBJ2-3, reads KAGVTQTPRYLIKTRGQQVTLSCSPISGHRSVSWYQQTPGQGLQFLFEYFSETQRNKGNFPGRFSGRQFSNSRSEMNVSTLELGDSALYLCASSPTGQGAITDTQYFGPGTRLTVL.

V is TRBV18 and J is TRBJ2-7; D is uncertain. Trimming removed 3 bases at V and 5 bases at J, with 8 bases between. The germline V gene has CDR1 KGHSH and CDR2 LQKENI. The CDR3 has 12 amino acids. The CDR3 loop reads CASSPVLHEQYF. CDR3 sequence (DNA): TGTGCCAGCTCACCGGTCCTTCACGAGCAGTACTTC. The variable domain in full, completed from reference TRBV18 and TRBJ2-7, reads NAGVMQNPRHLVRRRGQEARLRCSPMKGHSHVYWYRQLPEEGLKFMVYLQKENIIDESGMPKERFSAEFPKEGPSILRIQQVVRGDSAAYFCASSPVLHEQYFGPGTRLTVT.

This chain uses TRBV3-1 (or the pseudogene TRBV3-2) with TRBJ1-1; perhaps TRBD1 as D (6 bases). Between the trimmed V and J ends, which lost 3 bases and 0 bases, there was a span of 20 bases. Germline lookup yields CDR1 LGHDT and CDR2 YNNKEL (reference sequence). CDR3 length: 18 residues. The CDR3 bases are TGTGCCAGCAGCCACTTGTACAGGGTCCTTGACTTGAACACTGAAGCTTTCTTT. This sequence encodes CASSHLYRVLDLNTEAFF.

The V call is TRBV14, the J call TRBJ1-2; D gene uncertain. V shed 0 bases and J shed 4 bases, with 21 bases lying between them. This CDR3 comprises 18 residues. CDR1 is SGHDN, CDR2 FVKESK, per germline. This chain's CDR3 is CASSQDRISRQALYGYTF. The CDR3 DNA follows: TGTGCCAGCAGCCAAGATCGCATTTCGCGTCAGGCTCTCTATGGCTACACCTTC.

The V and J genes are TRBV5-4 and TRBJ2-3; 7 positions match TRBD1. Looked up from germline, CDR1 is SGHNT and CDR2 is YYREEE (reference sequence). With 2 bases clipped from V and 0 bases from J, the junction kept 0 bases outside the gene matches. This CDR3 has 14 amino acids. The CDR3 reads CASSLQGSTDTQYF. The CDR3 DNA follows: TGTGCCAGCAGCTTACAGGGGAGCACAGATACGCAGTATTTT.

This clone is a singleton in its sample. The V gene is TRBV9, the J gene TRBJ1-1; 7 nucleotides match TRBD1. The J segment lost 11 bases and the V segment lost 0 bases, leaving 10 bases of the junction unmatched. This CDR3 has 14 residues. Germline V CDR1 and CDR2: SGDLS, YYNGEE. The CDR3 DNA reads TGTGCCAGCAGCGTAGCTTGGGGGACAGTCGAGGCTTTCTTT. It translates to CASSVAWGTVEAFF.

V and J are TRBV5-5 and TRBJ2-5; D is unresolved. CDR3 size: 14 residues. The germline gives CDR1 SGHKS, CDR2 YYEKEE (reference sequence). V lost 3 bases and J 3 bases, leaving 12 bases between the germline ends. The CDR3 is CASSSGPDKETQYF. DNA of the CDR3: TGTGCCAGCAGCTCCGGGCCCGATAAAGAGACCCAGTACTTC.

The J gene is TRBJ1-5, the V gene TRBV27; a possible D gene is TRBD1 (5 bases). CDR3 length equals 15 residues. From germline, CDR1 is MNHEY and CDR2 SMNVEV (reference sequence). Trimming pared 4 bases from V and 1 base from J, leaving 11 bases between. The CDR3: CASSWSGTSNQPQHF. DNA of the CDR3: TGTGCCAGCAGTTGGTCAGGGACCAGCAATCAGCCCCAGCATTTT.

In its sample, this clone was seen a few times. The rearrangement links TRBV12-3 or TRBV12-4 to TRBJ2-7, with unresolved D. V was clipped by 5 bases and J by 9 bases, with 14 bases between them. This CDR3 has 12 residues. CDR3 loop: CASSPDSRGQYF. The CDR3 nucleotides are TGTGCCAGCAGTCCAGACTCTCGAGGGCAGTACTTC.

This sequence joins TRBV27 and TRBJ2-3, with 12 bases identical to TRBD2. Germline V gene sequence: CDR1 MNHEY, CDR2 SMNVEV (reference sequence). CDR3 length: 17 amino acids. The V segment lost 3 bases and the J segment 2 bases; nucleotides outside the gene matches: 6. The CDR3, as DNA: TGTGCCAGCAGTTTCGATCTAGCGGGGGGGGCCACAGATACGCAGTATTTT. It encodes CASSFDLAGGATDTQYF.

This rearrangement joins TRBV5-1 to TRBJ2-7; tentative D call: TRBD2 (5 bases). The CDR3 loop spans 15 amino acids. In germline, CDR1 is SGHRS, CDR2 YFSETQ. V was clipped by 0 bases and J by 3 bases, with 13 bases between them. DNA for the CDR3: TGCGCCAGCAGCTTGGCCAACAGCGGAGGCTACGAGCAGTACTTC. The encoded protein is CASSLANSGGYEQYF.

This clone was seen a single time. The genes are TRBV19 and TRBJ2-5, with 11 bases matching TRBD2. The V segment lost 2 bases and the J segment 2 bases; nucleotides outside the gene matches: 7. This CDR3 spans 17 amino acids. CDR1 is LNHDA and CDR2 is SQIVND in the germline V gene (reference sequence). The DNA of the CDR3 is TGTGCCAGTAGTATAAGGTCTGGGACTAGCGGACAAGAGACCCAGTACTTC. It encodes CASSIRSGTSGQETQYF.

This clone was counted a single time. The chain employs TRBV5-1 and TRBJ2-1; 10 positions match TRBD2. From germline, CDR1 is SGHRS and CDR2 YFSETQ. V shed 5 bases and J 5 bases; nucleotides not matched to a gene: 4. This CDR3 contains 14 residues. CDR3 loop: CASRSGGAHNEQFF. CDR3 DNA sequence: TGCGCCAGCAGGAGCGGGGGGGCCCACAATGAGCAGTTCTTC.

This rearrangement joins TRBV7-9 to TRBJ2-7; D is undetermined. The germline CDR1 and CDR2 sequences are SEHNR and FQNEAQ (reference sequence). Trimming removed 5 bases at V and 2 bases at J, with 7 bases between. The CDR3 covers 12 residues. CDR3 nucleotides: TGTGCCAGCAGCGGGTCTACCTACGAGCAGTACTTC. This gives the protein CASSGSTYEQYF.

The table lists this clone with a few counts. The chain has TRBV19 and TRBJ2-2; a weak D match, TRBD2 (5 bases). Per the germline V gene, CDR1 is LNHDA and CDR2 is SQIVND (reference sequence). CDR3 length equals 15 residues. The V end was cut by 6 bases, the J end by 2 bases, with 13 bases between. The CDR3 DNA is TGTGCCAGTAGGGGAAGAGGGAGCAACACCGGGGAGCTGTTTTTT. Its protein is CASRGRGSNTGELFF.

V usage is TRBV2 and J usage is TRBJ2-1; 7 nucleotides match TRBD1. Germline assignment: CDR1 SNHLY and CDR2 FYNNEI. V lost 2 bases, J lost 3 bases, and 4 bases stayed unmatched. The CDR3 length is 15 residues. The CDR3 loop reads CASSELGQDYNEQFF. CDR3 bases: TGTGCCAGCAGTGAACTTGGACAGGACTACAATGAGCAGTTCTTC.

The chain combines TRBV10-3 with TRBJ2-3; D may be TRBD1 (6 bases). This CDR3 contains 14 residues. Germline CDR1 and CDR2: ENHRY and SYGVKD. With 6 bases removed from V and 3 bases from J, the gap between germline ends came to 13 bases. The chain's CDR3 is CAIRRRQATDTQYF. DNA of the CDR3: TGTGCCATCAGAAGAAGACAGGCGACAGATACGCAGTATTTT.

CDR3 coding DNA: TGTGCCAGTAGTAATGGGGAGGCAGGGGACGACAATGAAAAACTGTTTTTT. Its protein product is CASSNGEAGDDNEKLFF. V and J are TRBV19 and TRBJ1-4, with a weak D call TRBD1 (6 bases). The CDR3 loop spans 17 amino acids. V lost 4 bases, J lost 5 bases, and 20 bases lay in between. CDR1 and CDR2 (germline): LNHDA, SQIVND (reference sequence).